This TCR beta chain was profiled in a study of identical twins. Germline V lookup: CDR1 SQVTM, CDR2 ANQGSEA. This CDR3 comprises 19 residues. Losses at the gene ends were 5 bases for V and 4 bases for J; bases not matched to a gene: 18. The study, taken as a whole, reports: Within cord blood, abundant beta clonotypes carried fewer insertions, but memory repertoires showed no such trend. Low generation probability was overrepresented in out-of-frame alpha sequences shared by twins.

TCRdb reprocessed the 5' RACE reads with MiXCR, giving one entry per CDR3 protein. The data contain approximately 680,000 distinct CDR3 sequences, under 8.5% of them seen just once; the ten biggest clones take up roughly 1.6%. To note about this clonotype: Its antigen is not known.

The same specimen was also included in a second study, on yellow fever vaccine responses in identical twins. In that study: Reportedly, twins' vaccine T cell responses looked partly convergent and partly personalized.

V and J are TRBV29-1 and TRBJ2-3; 13 positions agree with TRBD2. The sequence was obtained from a woman younger than 35 in good health. The specimen was PBMCs. The CDR3 is CSVLPPDRTSGRAADTQYF. The CDR3 nucleotides read TGCAGCGTTCTCCCTCCCGACCGGACTAGCGGGAGAGCAGCAGATACGCAGTATTTT.